Here is one T cell receptor (beta chain) with its context. Antigen unknown. The data were taken from a study of cytomegalovirus exposure and HLA in healthy donors. Assay used: immunoSEQ multiplex PCR; TCRdb lists only in-frame clones, some missing. Of tens of thousands of clones listed, about 95% were seen once; the top ten hold approximately 3.4%. The germline gives CDR1 MNHNS, CDR2 SASEGT. The CDR3 is 13 residues long. The V end was cut by 1 base, the J end by 4 bases, with 7 bases between. Regarding the study as a whole: Researchers catalogued approximately 170 TCR beta chains as cytomegalovirus-associated. Reports described diagnosis of cytomegalovirus status by the classifier as highly specific and sensitive.

Material for sequencing was PBMCs. V gene TRBV6-1 combines with J gene TRBJ1-2; D unclear. The sequence derives from a man between 18 and 29 years old in good health and CMV-seronegative. The CDR3 DNA is TGTGCCAGCAGTGAAGGCCAGATCTATGGCTACACCTTC. Encoded protein: CASSEGQIYGYTF.